One T cell receptor beta chain is described in this entry. Its antigen remains unidentified. No quality values exist for individual bases; no much larger clone is one base distant. This specimen belongs to a study of cytotoxic CD8 clonotypes in ibrutinib-treated CLL (dated by TCRdb to the early 2020s). As for the study more broadly: In this cohort, about 15 patients were treatment-naive and fewer than 13 were relapsed/refractory, while about 17 had unmutated IGHV. Responses were partial in about 25 patients and complete in 2; after median 68 months follow-up, about 15 stayed in remission and 12 progressed. Response samples were obtained after a median of approximately twelve months of treatment, with a range of roughly 6 to 40 months. On average, each sample had hundreds of thousands of productive templates and almost 95,000 productive rearrangements. Of the roughly 86 participants in the trial, approximately 25 had longitudinal samples available. Cryopreserved peripheral blood mononuclear cells were collected before treatment, at response, and at either disease progression or sustained remission. Every sample from remission and from progressive disease was obtained while the patients were still on ibrutinib.

The time point label, as the study defines it: progressive disease on ibrutinib. For TCR beta library preparation, approximately 2 micrograms of genomic DNA were isolated from cryopreserved PBMCs. Longitudinal blood samples from CLL patients receiving ibrutinib monotherapy were subjected to high-throughput TCR beta sequencing. The patients took part in an open-label, single-center phase 2 trial of ibrutinib monotherapy. The paper as a whole reports these results and caveats: Clonality rose at ibrutinib response, remained stable during sustained remission, and dropped back toward baseline at progression. Sampling times were not matched between sustained-remission and progressing patients, and lymph node repertoires were not studied. Baseline clonality exceeded that of age-matched healthy donors and correlated strongly with circulating CD8+ T-cell counts. Public clonotypes were rare and either contracted or stayed stable during treatment, and the rise in clonality at ibrutinib response reflected the expansion of private clonotypes.

The goal of deep resolution MiSeq sequencing was a depth between 1 in 1 million and 1 in 200,000 T cells, and coverage averaged 10x per clonotype. The immunoSEQ hsTCRB Kit was used to generate the TCR beta libraries. As for the authors' bioinformatics: ImmunoSEQ Data Assistant and ImmunoSEQ Analyzer were used for data analysis, and V, D and J genes were assigned according to IMGT definitions. Clonality was computed as one minus normalized Shannon entropy of productive rearrangement frequencies, ranging from 0 to 1. Only overrepresented clonotypes making up at least 0.05% of each patient's repertoire were included in the public clonotype analysis. Approximately 13 age-matched healthy donor repertoires from immuneACCESS served as clonality controls. TCRdb re-hosts the immuneACCESS table, in-frame sequences only. Its copies lack some clones; in the studies checked, an unresolved V gene accounts for under half of them, and the cause for the rest is not known. V and J calls and clone size are those listed in that table; D and trimming were worked out from the DNA. The sample profile shows 40,000 or so clones; about 70% of them were found once. About a tenth of the sample rests with the top ten.

The CDR3, from cysteine to phenylalanine, totals 14 residues. CDR3 DNA is the only sequence kept; it has 42 bases, read in frame from the first base. Deletion took 1 base off V and 4 bases off J, with a span of 8 bases between the germline ends. CDR1 and CDR2, per the germline V gene (reference sequence), are SEHNR and FQNEAQ. The clonotype originates from a human donor with chronic lymphocytic leukemia. Sequencing used PBMCs, obtained at disease progression, from a patient treated with ibrutinib. The chain employs TRBV7-9 and TRBJ2-1; no D gene call is confident. CDR3 loop: CASSLVVIYNEQFF. The DNA sequence follows: TGTGCCAGCAGCTTAGTAGTAATTTACAATGAGCAGTTCTTC.